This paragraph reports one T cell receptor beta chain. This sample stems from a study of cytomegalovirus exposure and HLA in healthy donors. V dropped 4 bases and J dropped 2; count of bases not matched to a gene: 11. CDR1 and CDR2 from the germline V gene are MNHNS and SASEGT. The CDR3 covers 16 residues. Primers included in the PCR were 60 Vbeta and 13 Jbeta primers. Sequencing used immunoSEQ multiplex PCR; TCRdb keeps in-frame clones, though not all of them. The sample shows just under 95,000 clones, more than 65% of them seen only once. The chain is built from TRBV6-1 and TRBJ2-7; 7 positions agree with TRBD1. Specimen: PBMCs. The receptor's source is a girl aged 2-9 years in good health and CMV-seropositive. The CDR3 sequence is CASSARTWQGAYEQYF. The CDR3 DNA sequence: TGTGCCAGCAGTGCCCGGACGTGGCAGGGGGCCTACGAGCAGTACTTC.